These 22 T cell receptor beta chains originate from one sample sequenced in a study of CD8+CD57+ T cells in acquired aplastic anemia (dated by TCRdb to 2016 to 2019). Sequencer: Illumina HiSeq 2000. Genomic DNA served as template for TCR beta VDJ combination and CDR3 sequence profiling. Clones were called with MiXCR by TCRdb after fastp trimmed the public reads at Q25, and only in-frame beta chains were retained. Every CDR3 protein is listed once, alongside the most common genes and DNA of its rows. For this sample the table gives under 500,000 distinct CDR3 sequences, of which around a third were detected only once. Less than 1% of the sample is in the top ten clones. Flow cytometry had shown CD8+CD57+ cell expansion in the patients selected for sequencing. Sequencing was carried out using sorted CD4+, CD8+, or CD8+CD57+ T cells (not recorded which) from PBMCs. Receptors were obtained from a human donor with aplastic anemia.

This clonotype was observed a handful of times. CDR3 nucleotides: TGTGCCAGTAGTATTGATAGGGCACCGGCAACTAATGAAAAACTGTTTTTT. Amino acids: CASSIDRAPATNEKLFF. V is TRBV19 and J is TRBJ1-4; no reliable D call. The CDR3 totals 17 residues. Germline assignment: CDR1 LNHDA and CDR2 SQIVND (reference sequence). The V end lost 3 bases, the J end lost 0 bases, and 14 bases lay between the germline ends.

This clonotype appeared many times. CDR3 in amino acids: CASSPTTDTQYF. DNA of the CDR3: TGTGCCAGTAGTCCTACCACAGATACGCAGTATTTT. The chain recombines TRBV7-2 with TRBJ2-3, with D hard to call. CDR3 length: 12 residues. V lost 9 bases, J lost 2 bases, and 9 bases lay in between. CDR1 and CDR2 from the germline V gene are SGHTA and FQGNSA.

The table lists this clonotype with a few counts. The chain joins TRBV20-1 to TRBJ1-3; D perhaps matches TRBD1 (5 bases). The CDR3 is 17 amino acids. The V end lost 3 bases, the J end lost 4 bases, and 22 bases lay between the germline ends. The germline V gene has CDR1 DFQATT and CDR2 SNEGSKA (reference sequence). CDR3 protein: CSARVSGGAGGGNTIYF. The CDR3 nucleotides read TGCAGTGCTAGGGTATCCGGGGGAGCTGGGGGAGGAAACACCATATATTTT.

The gene calls are TRBV3-1 and TRBJ2-7, with D unresolved. Trimming left V 5 bases short and J 7 bases short, with 12 bases between. This CDR3 comprises 12 residues. Looked up from germline, CDR1 is LGHDT and CDR2 is YNNKEL (reference sequence). CDR3 bases: TGTGCCAGCAGCATGACCTCCTGGGAGCAGTACTTC. This gives the protein CASSMTSWEQYF.

This clonotype was recorded at least ten times. The genes are TRBV7-9 and TRBJ2-2, with D perhaps matching TRBD1 or TRBD2 (5 bases each). The CDR3 sequence is 14 residues long. The V gene's germline CDR1 is SEHNR and CDR2 FQNEAQ (reference sequence). The CDR3 region is CARERGLDTGELFF. DNA of the CDR3: TGTGCACGAGAGAGGGGTCTTGACACCGGGGAGCTGTTTTTT.

A word on this clonotype: This may be a read error, as it is one base from a much larger clone. CDR3 in amino acids: CAAGHTPYEQYF. The CDR3 DNA reads as TGTGCGGCCGGGCATACTCCCTACGAGCAGTACTTC. The chain recombines TRBV2 with TRBJ2-7, with unresolved D. Per germline, CDR1 SNHLY and CDR2 FYNNEI. The length of the CDR3 is 12 residues.

The table lists this clonotype with many counts. V is TRBV24-1 and J is TRBJ2-1; 11 nucleotides line up with TRBD2. Looked up from germline, CDR1 is KGHDR and CDR2 is SFDVKD. The CDR3 runs 15 residues. V was clipped by 5 bases and J by 9 bases; unmatched bases: 8. CDR3 nucleotide sequence: TGTGCCACCAGTGGGTTTAGCGGGGGGGGTAGTGAGCAGTTCTTC. It codes for CATSGFSGGGSEQFF.

The chain uses TRBV25-1 and TRBJ1-2; no definite D call. V was cut by 2 bases and J by 7 bases, with 11 bases left in between. The CDR3 length is 13 residues. The germline gives CDR1 MGHDK, CDR2 SYGVNS. The DNA for the CDR3 is TGTGCCAGCAGTGAAGAATGGGGAGGTGGCTACACCTTC. Translating it yields CASSEEWGGGYTF.

V is TRBV20-1 and J is TRBJ1-4; 9 bases agree with TRBD1. The germline V gene has CDR1 DFQATT and CDR2 SNEGSKA (reference sequence). The V gene end was trimmed by 0 bases and the J gene end by 8 bases; junction bases not matched to a gene: 4. The CDR3 totals 14 residues. CDR3 sequence (DNA): TGCAGTGCTAGAGAAGACAGGGGGTCCGAAAAACTGTTTTTT. Its protein product is CSAREDRGSEKLFF.

Ten or more counts support this clonotype. The gene calls are TRBV7-9 and TRBJ2-2; D is uncertain. The CDR3 has 12 residues. Germline assignment: CDR1 SEHNR and CDR2 FQNEAQ (reference sequence). V gave up 2 bases and J gave up 6 bases, with 4 bases separating them. CDR3 amino acids: CASSLSSGELFF. Written as DNA, the CDR3 is TGTGCCAGCAGCTTATCGTCCGGGGAGCTGTTTTTT. The variable domain in full, with the rest retrieved from reference TRBV7-9 and TRBJ2-2, is DTGVSQNPRHKITKRGQNVTFRCDPISEHNRLYWYRQTLGQGPEFLTYFQNEAQLEKSRLLSDRFSAERPKGSFSTLEIQRTEQGDSAMYLCASSLSSGELFFGEGSRLTVL.

Of note for this clonotype: This may stem from a read error, because a much larger clone lies one nucleotide away. The chain combines TRBV10-1 with TRBJ1-4; possible D gene TRBD1, 5 bases. Germline lookup yields CDR1 WNHNN and CDR2 SYGVQD (reference sequence). The CDR3 totals 13 residues. CDR3: CARGGVTNERLFF. The CDR3 nucleotides read TGCGCCAGAGGAGGGGTAACTAATGAAAGACTGTTTTTT.

The CDR3 DNA follows: TGCAGCGTTTGGGGGGGCTCCAGCACTGAAGCTTTCTTT. It yields the protein CSVWGGSSTEAFF. V gene TRBV29-1 combines with J gene TRBJ1-1, with D maybe TRBD1 (6 bases). V lost 5 bases and J 4 bases, leaving 14 bases between the germline ends. The CDR3 spans 13 residues. Germline CDR1 reads SQVTM; CDR2 reads ANQGSEA.

This clonotype has ten or more counts. V gene TRBV2 combines with J gene TRBJ2-3, with 11 bases aligning to TRBD2. The V segment lost 7 bases and the J segment 1 base; nucleotides outside the gene matches: 7. In germline, CDR1 is SNHLY, CDR2 FYNNEI. The CDR3 totals 16 residues. CDR3 residues: CASNRLAGSGTDTQYF. CDR3 nucleotide sequence: TGTGCCAGCAACAGACTAGCGGGAAGTGGCACAGATACGCAGTATTTT.

This chain joins TRBV15 and TRBJ1-2; D might be TRBD1 (5 bases). CDR3 length equals 15 residues. Between the trimmed V and J ends, which lost 3 bases and 8 bases, there was a span of 19 bases. The germline V gene encodes CDR1 LNHNV and CDR2 YYDKDF (reference sequence). The CDR3 spells CATSRGGHRTIGYTF. The CDR3 DNA sequence: TGTGCCACCAGCAGGGGCGGACACCGGACGATAGGCTACACCTTC. Supplemented by reference TRBV15 and TRBJ1-2, the full variable domain reads DAMVIQNPRYQVTQFGKPVTLSCSQTLNHNVMYWYQQKSSQAPKLLFHYYDKDFNNEADTPDNFQSRRPNTSFCFLDIRSPGLGDTAMYLCATSRGGHRTIGYTFGSGTRLTVV.

This chain links TRBV5-4 with TRBJ1-2, with TRBD1 identical over 7 bases. CDR1 and CDR2 from the germline V gene are SGHNT and YYREEE (reference sequence). The CDR3 has 15 amino acids. The V segment lost 4 bases and the J segment 8 bases; nucleotides outside the gene matches: 14. In DNA form, the CDR3 reads TGTGCCAGCAGCCCGACCGTGGACAGGATCAACGGCTACACCTTC. Its translation is CASSPTVDRINGYTF.

This clonotype was recorded only once. The chain carries TRBV12-5 and TRBJ1-5; TRBD1 matches at 7 bases. The germline V gene encodes CDR1 LGHNT and CDR2 FRNRAP. With V trimmed by 7 bases and J by 7 bases, 10 bases remained unmatched. This CDR3 contains 14 residues. The CDR3 reads CASALQGQGQPQHF. CDR3 DNA: TGTGCTAGTGCCTTACAGGGGCAGGGGCAGCCCCAGCATTTT.

The chain combines TRBV3-1 with TRBJ1-6, with 7 bases matching TRBD1. Trimming took 2 bases from V and 5 from J; bases not matched to a gene: 3. The CDR3 is 15 amino acids. CDR1 and CDR2 from the germline V gene are LGHDT and YNNKEL (reference sequence). The CDR3 nucleotides are TGTGCCAGCAGCCAAAAGGGGGCGAATAATTCACCCCTCCACTTT. Protein sequence: CASSQKGANNSPLHF. The complete variable domain, with remaining parts taken from reference TRBV3-1 and TRBJ1-6, reads DTAVSQTPKYLVTQMGNDKSIKCEQNLGHDTMYWYKQDSKKFLKIMFSYNNKELIINETVPNRFSPKSPDKAHLNLHINSLELGDSAVYFCASSQKGANNSPLHFGNGTRLTVT.

The chain carries TRBV20-1 and TRBJ2-7, with TRBD2 as a possible D gene (5 bases). The V gene's germline CDR1 is DFQATT and CDR2 SNEGSKA (reference sequence). CDR3 length: 11 residues. V was trimmed by 4 bases and J by 6 bases, leaving 10 bases between them. This CDR3 is CSANPRGEQYF. CDR3 DNA: TGCAGTGCTAACCCCCGGGGCGAGCAGTACTTC.

This clonotype has at least ten counts. The chain has TRBV29-1 and TRBJ2-7, with 8 positions matching TRBD2. Germline CDR1 is SQVTM and CDR2 is ANQGSEA. This CDR3 has 13 residues. V was pared by 0 bases and J by 5 bases, with 3 bases of the junction left unmatched. The CDR3 nucleotides read TGCAGCGTTGAAGATGGGACTAGGGACGAGCAGTACTTC. It specifies CSVEDGTRDEQYF.

This clonotype has a count of ten or more. The chain uses TRBV7-2 and TRBJ2-7; 11 bases line up with TRBD2. Germline CDR1 is SGHTA and CDR2 is FQGNSA. The CDR3 sequence is 15 residues long. V lost 6 bases and J lost 2; bases outside the gene matches: 6. This CDR3 reads CASSQDSGGAYEQYF. The CDR3 DNA sequence: TGTGCCAGCAGTCAAGATAGCGGGGGGGCCTACGAGCAGTACTTC.

V is TRBV25-1 and J is TRBJ1-5; 9 positions match TRBD1. The CDR3 loop spans 16 amino acids. Germline V CDR1 and CDR2: MGHDK, SYGVNS. The junction had 8 bases not matched to a gene; V was cut back by 3 bases and J by 5 bases. In DNA, the CDR3 is TGTGCCAGCAGTGATTCAGGGACAGGGTCGGATCAGCCCCAGCATTTT. Protein: CASSDSGTGSDQPQHF.

The chain is built from TRBV7-8 and TRBJ2-4, with D tentatively TRBD1 (5 bases). Germline lookup yields CDR1 SGHVS and CDR2 FQNEAQ. The CDR3 has 13 residues. Trimming removed 5 bases from V and 5 bases from J, with 10 bases in between. The CDR3 DNA reads as TGTGCCAGCAGCCTCAGGGTTCAAAACATTCAGTACTTC. As protein: CASSLRVQNIQYF.